Following are 25 T cell receptor beta chains from one sample sequenced in a study of naive and memory T cell subsets. An equimolar mix of two oligonucleotides served as the beta constant-region primer for TRBC1 and TRBC2. TCRdb analysed the UMI-ligation and nested PCR reads with MiXCR anew, one entry per CDR3 protein. Of about 150,000 distinct CDR3 sequences listed, more than 15% are singletons. The sample comprised naive CD4+ T cells from blood. The receptors derive from a human donor in good health.

The chain employs TRBV5-1 and TRBJ2-2; D is perhaps TRBD2 (6 bases). The CDR3 totals 17 residues. V shed 4 bases and J shed 0 bases, with 16 bases lying between them. CDR1 and CDR2 (germline): SGHRS, YFSETQ. The CDR3 sequence is CASSRTLSGANTGELFF. CDR3 sequence (DNA): TGCGCCAGCAGCCGTACCCTTAGCGGCGCGAACACCGGGGAGCTGTTTTTT.

This clonotype occurred a few times. V gene TRBV12-3 or TRBV12-4 combines with J gene TRBJ2-4; D is uncertain. V lost 3 bases to trimming and J lost 8 bases, with 5 bases between them. The CDR3 sequence is 11 residues long. This CDR3 reads CASSLTDIQYF. The CDR3 DNA follows: TGTGCCAGCAGTTTGACCGACATTCAGTACTTC.

The rearrangement links TRBV5-1 to TRBJ2-7; 11 bases agree with TRBD2. Trimming at V came to 6 bases and at J to 3 bases, leaving 5 bases not matched to a gene. The CDR3 is 14 residues long. Germline V gives CDR1 SGHRS, CDR2 YFSETQ. The CDR3 is CASTLGTSGYEQYF. Written as DNA, the CDR3 is TGCGCCAGCACCCTTGGGACTAGCGGCTACGAGCAGTACTTC.

Only a few counts were recorded for this clonotype. This chain connects TRBV9 to TRBJ2-2, with D possibly matching TRBD2 (6 bases). Trimming left V 0 bases short and J 5 bases short, with 8 bases between. CDR1 SGDLS and CDR2 YYNGEE come from the germline V gene. The CDR3 runs to 14 residues. The DNA for the CDR3 is TGTGCCAGCAGCGTAGTAGGGACTACCGGGGAGCTGTTTTTT. It encodes CASSVVGTTGELFF.

This clonotype showed up just a few times. J is TRBJ1-4 and V is TRBV20-1; unclear D gene. V was cut by 1 base and J by 5 bases, with 8 bases left in between. This CDR3 region has 13 residues. The germline V gene has CDR1 DFQATT and CDR2 SNEGSKA (reference sequence). In DNA form, the CDR3 reads TGCAGTGCTAGAGGAGGGAACAATGAAAAACTGTTTTTT. Protein product: CSARGGNNEKLFF.

The rearrangement links TRBV28 to TRBJ2-7, with 8 bases fitting TRBD1. Germline lookup yields CDR1 MDHEN and CDR2 SYDVKM. The J segment lost 6 bases and the V segment lost 6 bases, leaving 7 bases of the junction unmatched. There are 13 residues in the CDR3. The CDR3 loop reads CASRRQGCSEQYF. In DNA form, the CDR3 reads TGTGCCAGCAGGAGACAGGGGTGTTCCGAGCAGTACTTC.

This clonotype has just a few counts. V gene TRBV11-3 combines with J gene TRBJ2-1; 8 bases fit TRBD2. V was clipped by 6 bases and J by 1 base; unmatched bases: 5. CDR1 is SGHNT, CDR2 YENEEA, per germline. This CDR3 region has 15 residues. CDR3 sequence reads: CASSHSGDSYNEQFF. In nucleotides, the CDR3 is TGTGCCAGCAGTCATAGCGGGGATTCCTACAATGAGCAGTTCTTC.

The chain has TRBV3-1 and TRBJ2-7, with unresolved D. Deletions cut 1 base from V and 3 bases from J, with 16 bases between. Germline V gives CDR1 LGHDT, CDR2 YNNKEL (reference sequence). The CDR3 is 16 residues long. The CDR3 DNA is TGTGCCAGCAGCCAAGCCGACTCTCGCGATAACTACGAGCAGTACTTC. This gives the protein CASSQADSRDNYEQYF.

This clonotype has just a few counts. The gene calls are TRBV6-1 and TRBJ1-2; D is uncertain. Per the germline V gene, CDR1 is MNHNS and CDR2 is SASEGT. Trimming took off 6 bases at V and 7 bases at J, with 15 bases between the two ends. The CDR3 extends over 13 amino acids. CDR3 region: CASSLEVGVGYTF. DNA of the CDR3: TGTGCCAGCAGCTTGGAGGTCGGGGTTGGCTACACCTTC.

This clonotype has a handful of counts. The J gene is TRBJ1-5, the V gene TRBV12-3 or TRBV12-4; perhaps TRBD1 as D (6 bases). This CDR3 has 15 residues. V lost 6 bases and J 7 bases, leaving 19 bases between the germline ends. CDR3 residues: CASRPGTKPGQPQHF. The CDR3 DNA reads TGTGCCAGCAGACCCGGGACAAAACCGGGACAGCCCCAGCATTTT.

The rearrangement joins TRBV5-1 to TRBJ2-3, with D maybe TRBD2 (5 bases). V lost 5 bases, J lost 6 bases, and 13 bases lay in between. CDR1 SGHRS and CDR2 YFSETQ come from the germline V gene. The length of the CDR3 is 13 residues. This chain's CDR3 is CASRTGSVDTQYF. CDR3 DNA: TGCGCCAGCAGAACGGGGTCTGTTGATACGCAGTATTTT.

This clonotype was seen only a few times. The CDR3 region is CASSFGGRSEKLFF. As DNA, the CDR3 is TGCGCCAGCAGCTTTGGGGGGAGGAGTGAAAAACTGTTTTTT. The chain employs TRBV5-1 and TRBJ1-4; maybe TRBD1 (5 bases). The V gene's germline CDR1 is SGHRS and CDR2 YFSETQ. The ends were cut back, 2 bases at V and 7 bases at J, with 12 bases in the middle. The CDR3 length is 14 residues.

This chain uses TRBV7-6 with TRBJ2-2; 13 bases agree with TRBD2. CDR3 length equals 20 residues. Germline V CDR1 and CDR2: SGHVS, FNYEAQ. With 4 bases clipped from V and 4 bases from J, the junction kept 15 bases outside the gene matches. The CDR3 loop reads CASSSSSRSLAGGPTGELFF. CDR3 sequence (DNA): TGTGCCAGCAGCTCCTCAAGCCGATCACTAGCGGGAGGGCCCACCGGGGAGCTGTTTTTT.

The chain joins TRBV2 to TRBJ2-5; D ambiguous. There are 11 residues in the CDR3. Germline V gene sequence: CDR1 SNHLY, CDR2 FYNNEI. Trimming took off 7 bases at V and 5 bases at J, with 8 bases between the two ends. The DNA for the CDR3 is TGTGCCAGCACGACCGATGAGACCCAGTACTTC. The encoded protein is CASTTDETQYF.

The chain has TRBV28 and TRBJ2-7; 11 bases map to TRBD2. The germline gives CDR1 MDHEN, CDR2 SYDVKM. The CDR3 is 15 amino acids. With 5 bases clipped from V and 6 bases from J, the junction kept 9 bases outside the gene matches. The CDR3 DNA follows: TGTGCCAGCAGTACAATACTAGCGGGAGTATCCGAGCAGTACTTC. This encodes CASSTILAGVSEQYF.

The rearrangement links TRBV11-2 to TRBJ2-3, with D maybe TRBD1 (6 bases). V was shortened by 4 bases and J by 2 bases, with 10 bases between the two germline ends. CDR3 length: 14 amino acids. Per germline, CDR1 SGHAT and CDR2 FQNNGV. CDR3 loop: CASSSNRATDTQYF. CDR3 DNA sequence: TGTGCCAGCAGCTCTAACAGGGCCACAGATACGCAGTATTTT.

This chain connects TRBV3-1 to TRBJ2-2, with 12 bases fitting TRBD1. The germline CDR1 and CDR2 sequences are LGHDT and YNNKEL (reference sequence). The CDR3 covers 16 residues. V was pared by 5 bases and J by 4 bases, with 5 bases of the junction left unmatched. CDR3 in amino acids: CASSIRDRGRTGELFF. Written as DNA, the CDR3 is TGTGCCAGCAGCATCCGGGACAGGGGGCGCACCGGGGAGCTGTTTTTT.

This clonotype has only a few counts. The V call is TRBV28, the J call TRBJ2-7, with 11 bases identical to TRBD2. With 5 bases clipped from V and 6 bases from J, the junction kept 9 bases outside the gene matches. There are 15 residues in the CDR3. Looked up from germline, CDR1 is MDHEN and CDR2 is SYDVKM. CDR3 in amino acids: CASSQTSGSSVEQYF. The CDR3 DNA is TGTGCCAGCAGTCAAACTAGCGGGAGCTCGGTCGAGCAGTACTTC.

This clonotype was recorded a few times. The chain recombines TRBV5-1 with TRBJ2-3, with a tentative D call TRBD2 (5 bases). Trimming cost V 0 bases and J 10 bases, with 6 bases left between them. The CDR3 contains 11 residues. Germline CDR1 is SGHRS and CDR2 is YFSETQ. In DNA, the CDR3 is TGCGCCAGCAGCTTGGAGAGGGCGCAGTATTTT. It yields the protein CASSLERAQYF.

This clonotype was seen only a few times. The chain joins TRBV20-1 to TRBJ2-7; D unclear. There are 12 residues in the CDR3. V was shortened by 7 bases and J by 1 base, with 11 bases between the two germline ends. Germline V gene lookup returns CDR1 DFQATT and CDR2 SNEGSKA (reference sequence). Written as DNA, the CDR3 is TGCAGTGTGGGCAGGAGTTCCTACGAGCAGTACTTC. Its translation is CSVGRSSYEQYF.

The CDR3 protein is CASSVESGSSYEQYF. The CDR3 bases are TGTGCCAGCAGCGTAGAAAGCGGGAGTTCCTACGAGCAGTACTTC. This chain links TRBV9 with TRBJ2-7, with 8 bases identical to TRBD2. CDR3 length: 15 amino acids. The germline gives CDR1 SGDLS, CDR2 YYNGEE. V lost 0 bases to trimming and J lost 1 base; unmatched junction nucleotides: 3.

The table lists this clonotype with a few counts. The chain carries TRBV29-1 and TRBJ2-3; TRBD2 aligns across 10 bases. The V and J ends lost 7 bases and 2 bases, in that order; junction bases with no gene match: 6. CDR1 and CDR2 from the germline V gene are SQVTM and ANQGSEA. The CDR3 is 14 amino acids. CDR3 DNA: TGCAGCGCCGGACTAGCGGCGATCACAGATACGCAGTATTTT. Its translation is CSAGLAAITDTQYF.

This clonotype was seen a few times. The chain has TRBV5-1 and TRBJ1-1; D uncertain. Germline V gene sequence: CDR1 SGHRS, CDR2 YFSETQ. CDR3 size: 14 residues. Trimming stripped 6 bases from V and 0 bases from J, with 12 bases between. The CDR3 is CASTPSGMNTEAFF. The CDR3 DNA is TGCGCCAGCACCCCCTCGGGTATGAACACTGAAGCTTTCTTT. Based on the CDR3 plus reference TRBV5-1 and TRBJ1-1, the full variable domain is KAGVTQTPRYLIKTRGQQVTLSCSPISGHRSVSWYQQTPGQGLQFLFEYFSETQRNKGNFPGRFSGRQFSNSRSEMNVSTLELGDSALYLCASTPSGMNTEAFFGQGTRLTVV.

V is TRBV20-1 and J is TRBJ2-5; TRBD2 agrees at 9 bases. With V trimmed by 0 bases and J by 0 bases, 8 bases remained unmatched. In germline, CDR1 is DFQATT, CDR2 SNEGSKA (reference sequence). CDR3 length: 17 residues. The CDR3 region is CSARERGTSKYQETQYF. CDR3 nucleotides: TGCAGTGCTAGAGAAAGAGGGACTAGCAAGTACCAAGAGACCCAGTACTTC.

This clonotype was observed many times. The chain carries TRBV7-9 and TRBJ2-2; D gene unclear. This CDR3 has 14 residues. V was clipped by 9 bases and J by 0 bases, with 11 bases between them. From germline, CDR1 is SEHNR and CDR2 FQNEAQ (reference sequence). CDR3 nucleotides: TGTGCCAGTCCTGCCCCTTCGAACACCGGGGAGCTGTTTTTT. Residues: CASPAPSNTGELFF.